Only a few counts were recorded for the clone carrying this T cell receptor (beta chain). A library of TCRbeta sequences, prepared with unique molecular identifiers, was generated. Each CDR3 protein gets one entry after TCRdb re-called the PCR reads with MiXCR. In the table there are around 200,000 distinct CDR3 sequences, 7.5% to 9.5% of which are singletons. This sample was included in a study of T-cell reconstitution after alpha-beta-depleted transplantation in children. The CDR3 is 17 amino acids. Deletions cut 0 bases from V and 2 bases from J, with 15 bases between. The V gene's germline CDR1 is MNHEY and CDR2 SVGAGI.

This receptor was identified in a male patient under 10 years old who had a stem cell transplant for acute myeloid leukemia, so the T cells may come from the graft donor. V is TRBV6-5 and J is TRBJ2-3; D is possibly TRBD2 (5 bases). The source material was PBMCs, mostly from graft donor cells, sampled 360 days after TCRalphabeta/CD19-depleted stem cell transplant. Here the CDR3 DNA reads TGTGCCAGCAGTTACTCTCTACGGGGTTTCTTCACAGATACGCAGTATTTT. This codes for CASSYSLRGFFTDTQYF.